The present T cell receptor (beta chain) was sequenced within a study of cytotoxic CD8 clonotypes in ibrutinib-treated CLL. A remark on this clone: The antigen is not known.

Clones were read by immunoSEQ multiplex PCR, and TCRdb kept only the in-frame ones, dropping some. This table has some 81,000 clones, roughly three quarters appearing once. Findings and limits, study-wide: Treatment left the uncommon public clonotypes either contracted or stable in frequency.

The germline gives CDR1 SNHLY, CDR2 FYNNEI. Trimming pared 4 bases from V and 4 bases from J, leaving 5 bases between. The CDR3 runs to 13 residues. The chain links TRBV2 to TRBJ2-6; D not resolved. The receptor was isolated from a human donor with chronic lymphocytic leukemia. This specimen was PBMCs, taken after 12 months of ibrutinib treatment. The CDR3 here is CASSAAGANVLTF. Here the CDR3 DNA reads TGTGCCAGCAGTGCCGCCGGGGCCAACGTCCTGACTTTC.